This T cell receptor beta chain was observed in a study of blood T cell repertoires in COVID-19. V lost 7 bases to trimming and J lost 4 bases; unmatched junction nucleotides: 11. The V gene's germline CDR1 is SGDLS and CDR2 YYNGEE. The CDR3 has 15 amino acids. Some clones are missing from TCRdb's copy, which holds only in-frame ones; the method was immunoSEQ multiplex PCR. Among some 420,000 clones listed, approximately 90% were seen once. Sequenced: PBMCs or T cells enriched from blood (not recorded which). The chain combines TRBV9 with TRBJ2-3; 8 nucleotides align to TRBD2. This receptor was obtained from a man aged 30 to 39 who had recovered from COVID-19. The CDR3: CASRRGLDIADTQYF. The CDR3 bases are TGTGCCAGCCGCCGGGGACTAGATATTGCAGATACGCAGTATTTT.